This passage covers 3 T cell receptor beta chains from one sample sequenced in a study of cytomegalovirus exposure and HLA in healthy donors. The PCR was carried out with 60 Vbeta primers and 13 Jbeta primers. Measured with immunoSEQ multiplex PCR; TCRdb has only the in-frame clones, and not every one. Of more than 95,000 clones in the sample, about four fifths were seen once. The sequenced material came from PBMCs. These receptors were collected from a man aged 35 to 55 in good health and CMV-seronegative.

The V gene is TRBV9, the J gene TRBJ2-6; possible D gene TRBD2, 5 bases. V was cut by 3 bases and J by 1 base, with 5 bases left in between. The CDR3 totals 14 residues. CDR1 SGDLS and CDR2 YYNGEE come from the germline V gene. The CDR3 region is CASSGGSGANVLTF. In DNA, the CDR3 is TGTGCCAGCAGCGGAGGGTCTGGGGCCAACGTCCTGACTTTC.

The chain links TRBV5-4 to TRBJ2-1, with a possible D match to TRBD2 (6 bases). The CDR3 sequence is 14 residues long. Germline V CDR1 and CDR2: SGHNT, YYREEE (reference sequence). V lost 4 bases and J lost 0, with 8 bases in between. The CDR3 loop reads CASSRDFSYNEQFF. The CDR3 coding sequence is TGTGCCAGCAGCCGGGACTTCTCCTACAATGAGCAGTTCTTC.

This clone was counted once. This chain uses TRBV6-6 with TRBJ2-7; a weak D match, TRBD1 (6 bases). Germline lookup yields CDR1 MNHNY and CDR2 SVGAGI (reference sequence). The CDR3 runs to 15 residues. Trimming removed 5 bases from V and 6 bases from J, with 20 bases in between. As DNA, the CDR3 is TGTGCCAGCAGTACGGGACCTACAGGGTTCGGCGAGCAGTACTTC. It yields the protein CASSTGPTGFGEQYF.